This T cell receptor beta chain is from a study of T cells after yellow fever vaccination. Overall study: Fractions containing few cells were prepared with SMART-Seq v4 Ultra Low Input.

Details on this clonotype: Relative to the germline gene, one junction end is altered; a read error may explain this.

Template-switching 5'RACE yielded the TCR cDNA; a universal primer site and UMIs were added in the process. TCRdb passed the 5' RACE reads through MiXCR, listing each CDR3 protein once. The sample includes under 55,000 distinct CDR3 sequences, less than 8.5% of them seen just once. CDR3 length equals 15 residues. Germline V CDR1 and CDR2: LGHDT, YNNKEL (reference sequence). Whole-study findings and limits: Across the CD4 and CD8 compartments, a small share of clonotypes was present in both. Within FACS-sorted repertoires, abundant clonotypes contaminating from the bulk population could be present.

This sequence was found in a man between 18 and 35 years old who received the YFV17D yellow fever vaccine. The specimen comprised CD8+ T cells not binding an NS4B(214-222) dextramer, sorted from PBMCs, sampled about 49 days after the first yellow fever vaccination. This sequence joins TRBV3-1 and TRBJ1-2; D is possibly TRBD1 (5 bases). The CDR3: CASCQDWGRNYGYTF. As DNA, the CDR3 is TGTGCCAGCTGCCAAGATTGGGGCAGAAACTATGGCTACACCTTC. Full variable domain (remainder filled in from reference TRBV3-1 and TRBJ1-2): DTAVSQTPKYLVTQMGNDKSIKCEQNLGHDTMYWYKQDSKKFLKIMFSYNNKELIINETVPNRFSPKSPDKAHLNLHINSLELGDSAVYFCASCQDWGRNYGYTFGSGTRLTVV.